A selection of T cell receptor beta chains follows, all from one sample in a study of cytomegalovirus exposure and HLA in healthy donors. The assay was immunoSEQ multiplex PCR, and TCRdb's table has in-frame clones only and misses some. The profile shows under 200,000 clones, roughly 80% of them singletons. Sequencing was done on a sample of PBMCs. The receptors derive from a woman between 50 and 59 years old in good health and CMV-seronegative. The CDR3 runs from the conserved cysteine through the conserved F or W. The D gene is left open where the match is weak. Not every row has a clone size; where given, it reads once, few, many or a size class.

>TRBV4-3|.|.|TRBJ1-4
CASSQGAGSGTREEKLFF
TGCGCCAGCAGCCAAGGGGCGGGGTCAGGGACTAGGGAAGAAAAACTGTTTTTT
>TRBV30|.|TRBD1|TRBJ1-1
CAWRQGAAEAFF
TGTGCCTGGAGACAGGGGGCGGCTGAAGCTTTCTTT
>TRBV18|.|.|TRBJ1-1
CASSPPGAVEAFF
TGTGCCAGCTCACCACCAGGAGCGGTGGAAGCTTTCTTT
>TRBV9|.|TRBD1|TRBJ2-7
CASSATGGRYEQYF
TGTGCCAGCAGCGCGACAGGGGGCCGCTACGAGCAGTACTTC
>TRBV14|few|TRBD2|TRBJ2-7
CASSQGRAGKGEQYF
TGTGCCAGCAGCCAAGGACGAGCGGGAAAGGGCGAGCAGTACTTC
>TRBV6-1|.|TRBD1|TRBJ1-1
CASSGSGTGGGRIGAFF
TGTGCCAGCAGTGGATCCGGGACAGGGGGGGGGAGAATCGGAGCTTTCTTT
>TRBV6-1|.|TRBD2|TRBJ2-3
CASTSGAVDTQYF
TGTGCCAGCACTAGCGGGGCCGTAGATACGCAGTATTTT
>TRBV11-3|.|.|TRBJ2-2
CASRTQEGTGELFF
TGTGCCAGCAGGACCCAGGAGGGCACCGGGGAGCTGTTTTTT
>TRBV6-5|.|TRBD1|TRBJ1-2
CASSYGQGGYTF
TGTGCCAGCAGTTACGGACAGGGAGGCTACACCTTC
>TRBV2|.|.|TRBJ1-1
CASSSAQNTEAFF
TGTGCCAGCAGTTCTGCACAGAACACTGAAGCTTTCTTT
>TRBV2|.|.|TRBJ1-5
CASSDRRVNQPQHF
TGTGCCAGCAGTGATCGACGGGTCAATCAGCCCCAGCATTTT
>TRBV9|.|TRBD1|TRBJ1-3
CASSVGQGAKGNTIYF
TGTGCCAGCAGCGTAGGACAGGGGGCGAAAGGAAACACCATATATTTT
>TRBV9|.|TRBD1|TRBJ2-1
CASSVEGQGFDEQFF
TGTGCCAGCAGCGTAGAGGGACAGGGTTTCGATGAGCAGTTCTTC
>TRBV5-1|.|TRBD1|TRBJ1-5
CASSPSTGSHQPQHF
TGCGCCAGCAGCCCATCGACAGGGTCCCATCAGCCCCAGCATTTT
>TRBV5-1|.|TRBD2|TRBJ2-1
CASSGTLAGEFF
TGCGCCAGCAGCGGTACACTAGCGGGAGAATTCTTC
>TRBV19|.|TRBD1|TRBJ1-5
CASRQGNQPQHF
TGTGCCAGTCGACAGGGGAATCAGCCCCAGCATTTT